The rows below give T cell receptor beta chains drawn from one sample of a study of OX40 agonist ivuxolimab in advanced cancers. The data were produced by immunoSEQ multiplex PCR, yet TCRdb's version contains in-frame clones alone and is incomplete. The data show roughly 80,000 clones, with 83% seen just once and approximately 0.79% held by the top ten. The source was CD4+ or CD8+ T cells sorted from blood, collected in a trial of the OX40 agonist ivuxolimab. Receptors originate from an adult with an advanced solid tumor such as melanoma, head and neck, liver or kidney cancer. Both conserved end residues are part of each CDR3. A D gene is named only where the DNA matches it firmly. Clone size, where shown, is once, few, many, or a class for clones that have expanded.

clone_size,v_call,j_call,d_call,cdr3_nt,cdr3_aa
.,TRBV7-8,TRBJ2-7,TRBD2,TGTGCCAGCAGCTTACAAGTCGGCGGGGGGATCTACGAGCAGTACTTC,CASSLQVGGGIYEQYF
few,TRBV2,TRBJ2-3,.,TGTGCCAGCACTAAGCCAGATACGCAGTATTTT,CASTKPDTQYF
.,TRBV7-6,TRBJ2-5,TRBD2,TGTGCCAGCAGCTCCCGATCGGGGGGCCAAGAGACCCAGTACTTC,CASSSRSGGQETQYF
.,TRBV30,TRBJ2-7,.,TGTGCCTGGGGGGACGGTGGGTACGAGCAGTACTTC,CAWGDGGYEQYF
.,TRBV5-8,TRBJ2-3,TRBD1,TGTGCCAGCATCCCGGACAGGACATATACGCAGTATTTT,CASIPDRTYTQYF
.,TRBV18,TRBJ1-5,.,TGTGCCAGCTCAACCCCCGATGGGCCCCAGCATTTT,CASSTPDGPQHF
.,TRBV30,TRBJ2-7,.,TGTGCCTGGAGTGCGGGATACGAGCAGTACTTC,CAWSAGYEQYF
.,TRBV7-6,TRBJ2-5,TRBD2,TGTGCCAGCAGCTCCGGGGTAGCGGGGAGGGAGACCCAGTACTTC,CASSSGVAGRETQYF
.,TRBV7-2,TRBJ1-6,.,TGTGCCAGCAGCCCCCGGGGTAGGACCCTCCACTTT,CASSPRGRTLHF
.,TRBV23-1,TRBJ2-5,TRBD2,TGCGCCAGCAGTCAAGGTGAGCGGGGGCCAGAGACCCAGTACTTC,CASSQGERGPETQYF
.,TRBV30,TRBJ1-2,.,TGTGCCTGGAGTGAGGGCTGGGGTTCTAATGGCTACACCTTC,CAWSEGWGSNGYTF
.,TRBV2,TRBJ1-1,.,TGTGCCAGCAGTGAAAGGTTAGACGGTGAAGCTTTCTTT,CASSERLDGEAFF
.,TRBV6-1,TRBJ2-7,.,TGTGCCAGCAGTGAAGAATACGTCCCCACCTACGAGCAGTACTTC,CASSEEYVPTYEQYF
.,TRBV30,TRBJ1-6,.,TGTGCCCGGAGGGGTCCGGGGGGCGGTTCACCCCTCCACTTT,CARRGPGGGSPLHF
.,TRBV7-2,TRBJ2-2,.,TGTGCCAGCAGCCAGGCCTGGAACACCGGGGAGCTGTTTTTT,CASSQAWNTGELFF
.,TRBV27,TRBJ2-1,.,TGTGCCAGCAGTTTAGGGTCCTACAATGAGCAGTTCTTC,CASSLGSYNEQFF
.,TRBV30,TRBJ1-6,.,TGTGCCTGGAGTGTCCCTAGGATCCAGGGGAATTCACCCCTCCACTTT,CAWSVPRIQGNSPLHF
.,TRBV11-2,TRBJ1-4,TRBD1,TGTGCCAGCAGCTTAGGGGACAGGGCGTGGTATGAAAAACTGTTTTTT,CASSLGDRAWYEKLFF
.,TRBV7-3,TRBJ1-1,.,TGTGCCAGCAGCTTGGACGGACGAACCGCTGAAGCTTTCTTT,CASSLDGRTAEAFF
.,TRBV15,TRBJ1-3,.,TGTGCCACCAGCAGAGATCCCCTGACCTCTGGAAACACCATATATTTT,CATSRDPLTSGNTIYF
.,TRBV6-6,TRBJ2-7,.,TGTGCCAGCAGCCCCGGCTCCGAGCAGTACTTC,CASSPGSEQYF
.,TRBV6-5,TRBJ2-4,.,TGTGCCAGCGGTGACGAAGCGAACATTCAGTACTTC,CASGDEANIQYF
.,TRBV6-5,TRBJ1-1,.,TGTGCCAGCAACCTGGAGACGAGGGTAGCTTTCTTT,CASNLETRVAFF
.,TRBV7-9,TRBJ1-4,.,TGTGCCAGCACCCGGGAGGCCCTTGAAAAACTGTTTTTT,CASTREALEKLFF